Below are 13 T cell receptor beta chains sequenced from a single sample in a study of vaccination and CD4 T cells after COVID-19. Once obtained from cultured CD4+ T cells, the DNA was sequenced using the Oncomine TCR Beta short-read assay. TCRdb re-analysed the PCR reads in MiXCR, keeping a single row per CDR3 protein. The sample lists about 18,000 distinct CDR3 sequences, just under 80% occurring once. Which antigens these TCRs recognize remains unknown. The treatment is: approximately nine-day PBMC culture with coronavirus spike peptide pools or control peptides (ViraFEST assay). This material consisted of CD4+ T cells from blood, cultured in vitro, taken after SARS-CoV-2 vaccination. The receptors shown here come from a human donor who received a COVID-19 vaccine.

The chain recombines TRBV29-1 with TRBJ2-7; 9 bases align to TRBD1. The V gene end was trimmed by 1 base and the J gene end by 1 base; junction bases not matched to a gene: 5. CDR1 is SQVTM and CDR2 is ANQGSEA in the germline V gene. This CDR3 comprises 15 residues. The CDR3 sequence is CSVEGIGTGSYEQYF. The CDR3, as DNA: TGCAGCGTTGAAGGAATCGGGACAGGGTCCTACGAGCAGTACTTC.

The V gene is TRBV7-9, the J gene TRBJ1-3, with D unresolved. Germline V gene sequence: CDR1 SEHNR, CDR2 FQNEAQ (reference sequence). Trimming removed 1 base at V and 0 bases at J, with 10 bases between. CDR3 length: 16 residues. The CDR3: CASSLVRDSSGNTIYF. CDR3 DNA sequence: TGTGCCAGCAGCTTAGTCCGGGATTCCTCTGGAAACACCATATATTTT.

The V gene is TRBV20-1, the J gene TRBJ1-6; D is perhaps TRBD1 (6 bases). V was trimmed by 3 bases and J by 7 bases, leaving 10 bases between them. Germline V gives CDR1 DFQATT, CDR2 SNEGSKA (reference sequence). The CDR3 runs 13 residues. CDR3 bases: TGCAGTGCTAGTGGGCAGGGGAATTCACCCCTCCACTTT. As protein: CSASGQGNSPLHF.

The V call is TRBV6-1, the J call TRBJ2-1; D is undetermined. Trimming pared 2 bases from V and 6 bases from J, leaving 11 bases between. CDR1 and CDR2 from the germline V gene are MNHNS and SASEGT. The CDR3 is 14 residues long. The CDR3 region has the DNA TGTGCCAGCAGTGAATTACCAGTCGTCAATGAGCAGTTCTTC. It encodes CASSELPVVNEQFF.

V and J are TRBV30 and TRBJ1-3; 8 bases fit TRBD1. Germline loops: CDR1 GTSNPN, CDR2 SVGIG (reference sequence). With V trimmed by 0 bases and J by 0 bases, 7 bases remained unmatched. The CDR3 loop spans 17 amino acids. Written as DNA, the CDR3 is TGTGCCTGGAGTGTACAGGGGACAGGCTTCTCTGGAAACACCATATATTTT. It translates to CAWSVQGTGFSGNTIYF.

Points on this clonotype: An end of the junction differs from the germline gene, which may be a read error. The V gene is TRBV24-1, the J gene TRBJ1-5, with 7 bases matching TRBD1. The germline gives CDR1 KGHDR, CDR2 SFDVKD. The CDR3 extends over 15 amino acids. The chain's CDR3 is CATSGVGGRNQLQHF. The CDR3 nucleotides read TGTGCCACCAGTGGAGTAGGGGGCCGGAATCAGCTCCAGCATTTT.

The rearrangement uses TRBV30 and TRBJ1-1; no definite D call. The CDR3 loop spans 13 amino acids. Germline loops: CDR1 GTSNPN, CDR2 SVGIG (reference sequence). Trimming stripped 1 base from V and 3 bases from J, with 9 bases between. The CDR3 DNA sequence: TGTGCCTGGAGTGACGTTTTTCACACTGAAGCTTTCTTT. Amino acid sequence: CAWSDVFHTEAFF.

The chain employs TRBV24-1 and TRBJ1-5; D gene uncertain. Trimming cost V 3 bases and J 5 bases, with 7 bases left between them. This CDR3 spans 13 amino acids. CDR1 is KGHDR and CDR2 is SFDVKD in the germline V gene. This CDR3 is CATSDHGDQPQHF. The CDR3 DNA follows: TGTGCCACCAGTGATCATGGGGATCAGCCCCAGCATTTT.

V gene TRBV19 combines with J gene TRBJ2-3; D is possibly TRBD2 (6 bases). Per germline, CDR1 LNHDA and CDR2 SQIVND (reference sequence). Trimming stripped 5 bases from V and 1 base from J, with 16 bases between. The CDR3 is made up of 16 amino acids. DNA of the CDR3: TGTGCCAGTAGTGCTCGCCCTGGAGGGGGCACAGATACGCAGTATTTT. Translating it yields CASSARPGGGTDTQYF.

This sequence joins TRBV7-9 and TRBJ2-3, with 11 bases lining up with TRBD1. After removal of 1 base from V and 4 bases from J, the junction contained 7 bases not matched to a gene. Germline CDR1 is SEHNR and CDR2 is FQNEAQ (reference sequence). The CDR3 is 17 residues long. The CDR3 spells CASSLGTGGAAPDTQYF. CDR3 bases: TGTGCCAGCAGCTTAGGGACAGGGGGCGCGGCGCCAGATACGCAGTATTTT.

The rearrangement uses TRBV6-5 and TRBJ1-2; no clear D gene. The V end was cut by 4 bases, the J end by 4 bases, with 16 bases between. This CDR3 spans 15 amino acids. The germline CDR1 and CDR2 sequences are MNHEY and SVGAGI. The CDR3: CASSSDSGIPYGYTF. The CDR3 DNA reads TGTGCCAGCAGTTCCGACTCAGGAATCCCCTATGGCTACACCTTC.

V and J are TRBV19 and TRBJ2-5, with TRBD2 as a possible D gene (6 bases). This CDR3 is built from 15 residues. From germline, CDR1 is LNHDA and CDR2 SQIVND (reference sequence). With 3 bases removed from V and 4 bases from J, the gap between germline ends came to 15 bases. This chain's CDR3 is CASSIRREGGETQYF. The CDR3 DNA sequence: TGTGCCAGTAGTATCCGAAGAGAGGGAGGAGAGACCCAGTACTTC.

The gene calls are TRBV2 and TRBJ2-3, with TRBD2 matching over 7 bases. V gave up 6 bases and J gave up 5 bases; unmatched junction bases: 2. The CDR3 has 12 amino acids. In germline, CDR1 is SNHLY, CDR2 FYNNEI. In DNA form, the CDR3 reads TGTGCCAGCAGCTCTAGCGGAGATACGCAGTATTTT. Translated, it gives CASSSSGDTQYF.